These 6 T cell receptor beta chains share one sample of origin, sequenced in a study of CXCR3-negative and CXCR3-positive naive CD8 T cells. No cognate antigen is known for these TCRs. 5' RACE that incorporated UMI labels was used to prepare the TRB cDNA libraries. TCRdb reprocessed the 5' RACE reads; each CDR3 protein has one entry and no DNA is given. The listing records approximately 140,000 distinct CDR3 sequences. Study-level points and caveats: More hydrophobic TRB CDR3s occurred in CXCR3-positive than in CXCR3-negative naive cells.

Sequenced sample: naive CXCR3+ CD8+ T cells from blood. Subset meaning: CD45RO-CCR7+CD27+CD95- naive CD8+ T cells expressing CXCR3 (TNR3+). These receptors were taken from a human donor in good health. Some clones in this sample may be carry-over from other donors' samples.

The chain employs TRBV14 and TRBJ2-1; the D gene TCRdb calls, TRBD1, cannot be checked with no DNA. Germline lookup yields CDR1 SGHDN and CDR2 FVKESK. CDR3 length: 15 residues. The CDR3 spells CASSQDQFGNNEQFF.

The CDR3 loop reads CASSFPQNYNEQFF. The J gene is TRBJ2-1, the V gene TRBV7-9; checking the TCRdb D call of TRBD1 is not possible without DNA. CDR1 and CDR2 from the germline V gene are SEHNR and FQNEAQ (reference sequence). The CDR3 has 14 amino acids.

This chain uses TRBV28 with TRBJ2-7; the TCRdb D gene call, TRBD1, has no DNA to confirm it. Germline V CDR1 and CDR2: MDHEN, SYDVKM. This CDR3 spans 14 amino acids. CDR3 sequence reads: CASSPGQYGSEQYF.

CDR3 protein: CAWSGGGGTDTQYF. The V call is TRBV30, the J call TRBJ2-3; TCRdb's D call, TRBD1, is unchecked because there is no DNA. The CDR3 is made up of 14 amino acids. Germline-derived CDR1 and CDR2 are GTSNPN and SVGIG (reference sequence).

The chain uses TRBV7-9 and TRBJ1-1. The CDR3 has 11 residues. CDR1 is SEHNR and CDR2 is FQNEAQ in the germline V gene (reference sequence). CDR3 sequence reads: CATSLETEAFF.

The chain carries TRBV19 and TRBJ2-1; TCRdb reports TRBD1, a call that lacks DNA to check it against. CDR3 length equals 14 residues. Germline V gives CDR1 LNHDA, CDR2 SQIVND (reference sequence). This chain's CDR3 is CASRPGQGAYEQFF. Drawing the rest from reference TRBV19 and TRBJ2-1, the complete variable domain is DGGITQSPKYLFRKEGQNVTLSCEQNLNHDAMYWYRQDPGQGLRLIYYSQIVNDFQKGDIAEGYSVSREKKESFPLTVTSAQKNPTAFYLCASRPGQGAYEQFFGPGTRLTVL.